The 3 T cell receptor beta chains reported below all come from one sample, sequenced in a study of vaccination and CD4 T cells after COVID-19 (dated by TCRdb to between 2021 and 2022). Libraries were made using PCR. This sample was sequenced with an Illumina iSeq 100. TCR sequencing of DNA from cultured CD4+ T cells used the Oncomine TCR Beta short-read assay at the Johns Hopkins FTIC core. In-frame beta chains were kept once TCRdb had trimmed the public reads at Q25 with fastp and called clones with MiXCR. Entries are consolidated by CDR3 protein sequence, retaining the most common genes and DNA. The sample profile shows about 14,000 distinct CDR3 sequences; 25% to 30% of them were found once. The leading ten clones occupy 22% of the sample. The label giving this sample's treatment or condition can be read as: approximately 9-day PBMC culture with coronavirus spike peptide pools or control peptides (ViraFEST assay).

For these TCRs, the target antigens are not known. The sequenced sample consisted of cultured CD4+ T cells from blood. These receptors were taken from a human donor with COVID-19.

J is TRBJ2-1 and V is TRBV7-3; 11 bases align to TRBD2. Germline CDR1 and CDR2: SGHTA and FQGTGA. This CDR3 has 15 amino acids. The junction had 8 bases not matched to a gene; V was cut back by 4 bases and J by 9 bases. This chain's CDR3 is CASSYSGGAVGEQFF. The CDR3 DNA is TGTGCCAGCAGCTATAGCGGGGGGGCAGTCGGTGAGCAGTTCTTC. The full variable domain, its missing parts supplied by reference TRBV7-3 and TRBJ2-1, is GAGVSQTPSNKVTEKGKYVELRCDPISGHTALYWYRQSLGQGPEFLIYFQGTGAADDSGLPNDRFFAVRPEGSVSTLKIQRTERGDSAVYLCASSYSGGAVGEQFFGPGTRLTVL.

V gene TRBV5-4 combines with J gene TRBJ2-7; D may be TRBD1 (6 bases). This CDR3 is built from 17 residues. CDR1 and CDR2 from the germline V gene are SGHNT and YYREEE (reference sequence). Trimming shortened V by 4 bases and J by 0 bases, and 20 bases separated the two germline ends. CDR3 nucleotides: TGTGCCAGCAGCCCCGCTAGGGACACCAGAAGCTCCTACGAGCAGTACTTC. It translates to CASSPARDTRSSYEQYF.

This chain joins TRBV6-4 and TRBJ1-1; D might be TRBD1 (6 bases). This CDR3 has 13 amino acids. Germline lookup yields CDR1 MRHNA and CDR2 SNTAGT. V lost 6 bases and J 2 bases, leaving 10 bases between the germline ends. The CDR3 here is CASRNRDNTEAFF. Written as DNA, the CDR3 is TGTGCCAGCAGAAACAGGGATAACACTGAAGCTTTCTTT.